This TCR beta chain was found in a study of blood T cells in healthy people across ages. Germline CDR1 MDHEN, CDR2 SYDVKM. V shed 2 bases and J shed 6 bases, with 12 bases lying between them. CDR3 size: 14 residues. The study's findings and limits: The study regarded diversity estimates from one million T cells as underestimates. Long-lived donors carried more naive CD4+ cells and greater diversity than aged donors. Older individuals had lower TCR beta diversity per million T cells (the decline was roughly linear).

A J-beta primer mix and a sample-barcoded 5' primer were used in a second PCR of about 7 to 12 cycles. A template-switch adaptor containing 12 random nucleotides labeled each cDNA molecule. Each CDR3 protein is one row after TCRdb ran MiXCR on the 5' RACE reads. The sample holds around 1.5 million distinct CDR3 sequences; around 59% are singletons and the top ten take 5.5% to 8%. On this clonotype: Its cognate antigen is unknown.

This sequence joins TRBV28 and TRBJ2-3; D remains ambiguous. The receptor was derived from a man aged 18 to 30 in good health. Sequencing was done on a sample of blood. CDR3 DNA sequence: TGTGCCAGCAGTTTACCCTTAATTGGGGATACGCAGTATTTT. Protein product: CASSLPLIGDTQYF.